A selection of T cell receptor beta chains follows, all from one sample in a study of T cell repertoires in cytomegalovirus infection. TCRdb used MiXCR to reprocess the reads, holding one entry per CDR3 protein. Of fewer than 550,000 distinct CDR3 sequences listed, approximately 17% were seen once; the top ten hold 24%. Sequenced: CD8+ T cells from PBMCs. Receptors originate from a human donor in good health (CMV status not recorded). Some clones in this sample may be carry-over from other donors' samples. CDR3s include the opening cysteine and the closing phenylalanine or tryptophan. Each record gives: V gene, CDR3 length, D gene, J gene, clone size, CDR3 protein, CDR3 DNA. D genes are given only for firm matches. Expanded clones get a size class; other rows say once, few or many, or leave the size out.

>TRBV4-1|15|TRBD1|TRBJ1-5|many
CASSQGGGGNQPQHF
TGCGCCAGCAGCCAAGGAGGGGGCGGGAATCAGCCCCAGCATTTT
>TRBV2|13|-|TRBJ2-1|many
CASSEPAYNEQFF
TGTGCCAGCAGTGAGCCAGCCTACAATGAGCAGTTCTTC
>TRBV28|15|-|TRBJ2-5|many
CASSPLPEGQETQYF
TGTGCCAGCAGTCCGCTACCGGAGGGGCAAGAGACCCAGTACTTC
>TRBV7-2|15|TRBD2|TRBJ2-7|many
CASSLRLAGVYEQYF
TGTGCCAGCAGCTTACGCCTAGCGGGAGTGTACGAGCAGTACTTC
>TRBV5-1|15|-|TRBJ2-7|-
CASSLPGRDPYEQYF
TGCGCCAGCAGCTTGCCGGGCAGGGATCCCTACGAGCAGTACTTC
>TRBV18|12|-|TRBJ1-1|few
CASSPVPTEAFF
TGTGCCAGCTCACCAGTACCCACTGAAGCTTTCTTT
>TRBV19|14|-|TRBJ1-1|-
CASSMTGTNTEAFF
TGTGCCAGTAGTATGACGGGAACTAACACTGAAGCTTTCTTT
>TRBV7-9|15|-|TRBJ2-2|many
CASSGRGPGTGELFF
TGTGCCAGCAGCGGGCGGGGTCCGGGCACCGGGGAGCTGTTTTTT
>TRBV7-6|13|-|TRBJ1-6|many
CAVDGQVNSPLHF
TGTGCCGTCGATGGGCAGGTTAATTCACCCCTCCACTTT
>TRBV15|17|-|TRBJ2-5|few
CATSSVLAVLGQETQYF
TGTGCCACCAGCAGCGTACTGGCCGTTCTAGGTCAAGAGACCCAGTACTTC
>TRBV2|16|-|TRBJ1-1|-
CASSEARDTLNTEAFF
TGTGCCAGCAGTGAAGCAAGGGACACCTTGAACACTGAAGCTTTCTTT
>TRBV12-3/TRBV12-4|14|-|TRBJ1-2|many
CASSWSVAAYGYTF
TGTGCCAGCAGTTGGTCCGTGGCAGCCTATGGCTACACCTTC
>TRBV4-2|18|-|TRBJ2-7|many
CASSQDPPPSSISYEQYF
TGTGCCAGCAGCCAAGATCCCCCCCCCTCGAGCATCTCCTACGAGCAGTACTTC
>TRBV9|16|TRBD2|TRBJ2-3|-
CASSETERGGRDTQYF
TGTGCCAGCAGCGAGACGGAACGGGGGGGCCGAGATACGCAGTATTTT
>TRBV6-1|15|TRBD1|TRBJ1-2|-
CASRDGTGRHYGYTF
TGTGCCAGCAGGGACGGGACAGGGAGGCACTATGGCTACACCTTC
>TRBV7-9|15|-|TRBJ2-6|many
CAINIRTSGANVLTF
TGTGCCATCAATATCCGGACCTCTGGGGCCAACGTCCTGACTTTC
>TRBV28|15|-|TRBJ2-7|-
CATTTASQISYEQYF
TGTGCCACCACCACCGCCTCACAAATTTCCTACGAGCAGTACTTC
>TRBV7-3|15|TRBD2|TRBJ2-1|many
CASSFPTSGYNEQFF
TGTGCCAGCAGCTTCCCGACTAGCGGGTACAATGAGCAGTTCTTC
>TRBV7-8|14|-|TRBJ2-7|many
CASSLALRGMEQYF
TGTGCCAGCAGCTTGGCCCTACGTGGGATGGAGCAGTACTTC
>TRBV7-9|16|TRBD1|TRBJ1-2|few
CASSSRDRAGVGGYTF
TGTGCCAGCAGCAGCCGGGACAGGGCTGGAGTTGGAGGCTACACCTTC
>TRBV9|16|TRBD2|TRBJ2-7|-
CASSVGPSGSSYEQYF
TGTGCCAGCAGCGTAGGGCCTAGCGGGAGCTCCTACGAGCAGTACTTC
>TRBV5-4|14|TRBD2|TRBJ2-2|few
CASSLGLEAGELFF
TGTGCCAGCAGCCTGGGACTAGAGGCCGGGGAGCTGTTTTTT
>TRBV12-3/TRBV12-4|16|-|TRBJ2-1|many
CASTPTRASEHNEQFF
TGTGCCAGCACCCCGACCCGGGCTAGCGAGCACAATGAGCAGTTCTTC
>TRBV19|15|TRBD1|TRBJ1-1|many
CASSTTGDVNTEAFF
TGTGCCAGTAGTACGACAGGGGACGTGAACACTGAAGCTTTCTTT
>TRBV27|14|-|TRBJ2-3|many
CASSLKRSTDTQYF
TGTGCCAGCAGTTTAAAAAGATCCACAGATACGCAGTATTTT
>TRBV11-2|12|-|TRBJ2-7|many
CASSFGRVEQYF
TGTGCCAGCAGCTTTGGCAGGGTAGAGCAGTACTTC
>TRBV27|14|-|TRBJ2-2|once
CASGLSPNTGELFF
TGTGCCAGCGGGCTGAGCCCCAACACCGGGGAGCTGTTTTTT
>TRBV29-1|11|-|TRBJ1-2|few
CSVEDKGGYTF
TGCAGCGTTGAAGATAAAGGTGGCTACACCTTC
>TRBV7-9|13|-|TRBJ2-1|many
CASRGPKGNEQFF
TGTGCCAGTCGGGGACCCAAGGGGAATGAGCAGTTCTTC
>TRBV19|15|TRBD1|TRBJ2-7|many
CASSLDRRSTYEQYF
TGTGCCAGTAGCCTGGACAGGCGATCAACCTACGAGCAGTACTTC
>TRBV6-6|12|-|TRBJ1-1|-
CATLLMNTEAFF
TGTGCCACCCTCCTTATGAACACTGAAGCTTTCTTT
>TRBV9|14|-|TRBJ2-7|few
CASSVAGLRSEQYF
TGTGCCAGCAGCGTAGCGGGCCTCCGCTCCGAGCAGTACTTC
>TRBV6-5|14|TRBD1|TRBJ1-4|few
CASSRTGTYEKLFF
TGTGCCAGCAGTAGGACAGGGACGTATGAAAAACTGTTTTTT
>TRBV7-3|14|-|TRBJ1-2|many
CASSPARGERGYTF
TGTGCCAGCAGCCCTGCGAGGGGGGAAAGGGGCTACACCTTC
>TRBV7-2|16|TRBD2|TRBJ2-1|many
CASSPYQRGRRDEQFF
TGTGCCAGCAGCCCTTATCAGCGGGGGCGTCGGGATGAGCAGTTCTTC
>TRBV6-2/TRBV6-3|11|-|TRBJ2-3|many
CATVVADTQYF
TGTGCCACCGTCGTCGCAGATACGCAGTATTTT
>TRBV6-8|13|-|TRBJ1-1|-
CASVGPFNTEAFF
TGTGCCAGCGTTGGACCGTTCAACACTGAAGCTTTCTTT
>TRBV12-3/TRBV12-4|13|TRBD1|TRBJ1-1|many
CASRGDRPSEAFF
TGTGCCAGCAGGGGGGACAGACCCAGTGAAGCTTTCTTT
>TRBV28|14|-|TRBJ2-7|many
CASSPRTGAGEQYF
TGTGCCAGCAGCCCCCGGACAGGAGCGGGCGAGCAGTACTTC
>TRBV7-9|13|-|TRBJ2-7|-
CAGSSGTSYEQYF
TGTGCCGGCAGCTCCGGGACAAGCTACGAGCAGTACTTC
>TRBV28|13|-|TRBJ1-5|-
CASSEEGNQPQHF
TGTGCCAGCAGTGAGGAAGGGAATCAGCCCCAGCATTTT
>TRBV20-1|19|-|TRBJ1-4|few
CSARNHVTALIPTNEKLFF
TGCAGTGCTAGGAACCACGTGACAGCCTTAATTCCAACTAATGAAAAACTGTTTTTT
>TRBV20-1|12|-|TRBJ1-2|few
CSAREPGFGYTF
TGCAGTGCTAGAGAACCAGGGTTTGGCTACACCTTC
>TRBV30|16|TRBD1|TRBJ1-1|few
CAWSGIRAGGRNKAFF
TGTGCCTGGAGTGGAATTAGGGCAGGGGGCCGGAACAAAGCTTTCTTT
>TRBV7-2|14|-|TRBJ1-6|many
CASRRADYNSPLHF
TGTGCCAGCAGGAGGGCAGACTATAATTCACCCCTCCACTTT
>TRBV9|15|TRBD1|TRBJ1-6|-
CASSRGDRGNSPLHF
TGTGCCAGCAGCAGAGGGGACAGGGGGAATTCACCCCTCCACTTT
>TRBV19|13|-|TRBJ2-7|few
CASTHPRTYEQYF
TGTGCCAGTACCCACCCTCGGACCTACGAGCAGTACTTC
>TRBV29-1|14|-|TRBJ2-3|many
CSVEGGRGSDTQYF
TGCAGCGTTGAGGGTGGGAGGGGGTCAGATACGCAGTATTTT
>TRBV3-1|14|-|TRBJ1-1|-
CASSHRALRAEAFF
TGTGCCAGCAGCCACCGGGCCCTCCGTGCTGAAGCTTTCTTT
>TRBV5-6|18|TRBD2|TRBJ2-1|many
CASSLGAGGLSSYNEQFF
TGTGCCAGCAGCTTAGGAGCGGGAGGCCTAAGCTCCTACAATGAGCAGTTCTTC
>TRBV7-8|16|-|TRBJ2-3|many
CASSLVSKAPTDTQYF
TGTGCCAGCAGCTTAGTGTCTAAAGCACCCACAGATACGCAGTATTTT
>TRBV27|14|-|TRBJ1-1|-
CASSLSGRRTEAFF
TGTGCCAGCAGTTTATCGGGTCGGAGGACTGAAGCTTTCTTT